The clone carrying this TCR beta chain was observed a handful of times. The antigen remains undetermined. This sample was included in a study of CD8+ T cells in alopecia areata. Investigators isolated RNA and reverse transcribed it into cDNA to act as the sequencing template. Sequenced by immunoSEQ multiplex PCR; TCRdb stores in-frame clones only, minus some. The sample includes fewer than 250,000 clones, around two fifths of them seen just once. Germline V gives CDR1 SGHTA, CDR2 FQGTGA. The J segment lost 0 bases and the V segment lost 5 bases, leaving 6 bases of the junction unmatched. This CDR3 has 15 residues. Treatment of the sample: oral pan-JAK inhibitor, 5-10 mg twice daily. Study findings and constraints: While tofacitinib was given, many expanded lesional clones persisted in scalp and blood. Scalp clonality decreased significantly with tofacitinib, and so did expanded CD8+ clones among the top 100.

Sequenced here: CD4+ T cells sorted from blood, sampled at approximately week 36, from a patient treated with tofacitinib. The receptor comes from a human donor with alopecia areata. V is TRBV7-3 and J is TRBJ2-7; the match to TRBD2 covers 8 bases. CDR3 region: CASSAQSGSSYEQYF. The CDR3 DNA follows: TGTGCCAGCAGCGCACAGAGCGGGAGCTCCTACGAGCAGTACTTC.